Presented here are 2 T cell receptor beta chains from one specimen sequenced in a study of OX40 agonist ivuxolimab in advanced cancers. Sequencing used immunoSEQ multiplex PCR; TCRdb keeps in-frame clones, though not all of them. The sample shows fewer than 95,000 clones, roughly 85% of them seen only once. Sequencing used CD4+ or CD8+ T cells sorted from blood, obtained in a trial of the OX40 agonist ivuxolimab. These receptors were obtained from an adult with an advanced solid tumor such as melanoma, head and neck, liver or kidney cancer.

The CDR3 sequence: CASSPGTGVKGEQFF. The CDR3 nucleotides are TGTGCCAGCAGCCCAGGGACAGGGGTTAAGGGTGAGCAGTTCTTC. V is TRBV11-2 and J is TRBJ2-1; 10 bases are shared with TRBD1. The CDR3 is made up of 15 amino acids. The V segment lost 5 bases and the J segment 9 bases; nucleotides outside the gene matches: 10. The germline gives CDR1 SGHAT, CDR2 FQNNGV.

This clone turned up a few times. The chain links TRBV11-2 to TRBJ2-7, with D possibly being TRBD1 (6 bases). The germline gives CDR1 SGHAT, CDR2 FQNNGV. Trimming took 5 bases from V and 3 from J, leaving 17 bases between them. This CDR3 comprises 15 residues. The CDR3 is CASSLGTGTHYEQYF. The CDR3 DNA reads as TGTGCCAGCAGCCTCGGGACCGGGACACACTACGAGCAGTACTTC.